The clone carrying this TCR beta chain occurred many times. Specified time point: pre-sensitization, week 0. Noted treatment: therapeutic diphenylcyclopropenone sensitization with weekly scalp DPC. TCRdb passed the RACE reads through MiXCR, listing each CDR3 protein once. The sample records about 120,000 distinct CDR3 sequences, approximately 13% being singletons. The sample originates from a study of human T cells and chemical hapten exposure. CDR1 and CDR2 (germline): MNHEY, SVGEGT. V was pared by 6 bases and J by 7 bases, with 13 bases between. The CDR3 is 13 residues long. The input for sequencing was whole blood, taken in connection with sensitization to the hapten diphenylcyclopropenone (DPC). The V call is TRBV6-2 or TRBV6-3, the J call TRBJ1-5, with a weak D call TRBD1 (6 bases). The clonotype comes from a woman under 30 with alopecia areata. Some clones in this sample may be carry-over from other donors' samples. CDR3 amino acids: CASSSGQLQPQHF. Here the CDR3 DNA reads TGTGCCAGCAGCTCCGGACAGCTACAGCCCCAGCATTTT.